This paragraph reports one TCR beta chain. Its antigen is currently unknown. The assay was immunoSEQ multiplex PCR, and TCRdb's table has in-frame clones only and misses some. The sample has roughly 400,000 clones, 96% seen once. Trimming removed 6 bases from V and 1 base from J; junction bases left unmatched: 3. The CDR3 spans 15 residues. Germline CDR1 reads SGHAT; CDR2 reads FQNNGV. This sample was included in a study of shared clonotypes between healthy human individuals. Study outcomes and limitations: Generally, estimated richness proved larger in naive subsets than it did in memory subsets. Shared clonotypes: 4.5% to 6.5% naive CD4, under 4% naive CD8, under 2.5% memory CD4, 0.4% to 0.5% memory CD8. Generation probabilities were higher for clonotypes shared across all four sorted-subset donors than for unshared ones.

CD8 memory combined CD45RO+ cells with CCR7-negative CD45RA+ TemRA cells. The specimen was memory CD8+ T cells sorted from blood. Subset in this sample: CD45RO+ cells pooled with CCR7-negative TemRA cells. The chain recombines TRBV11-2 with TRBJ2-3; 11 bases are shared with TRBD2. The origin of this receptor is a man aged 25-45 years in good health. The CDR3 nucleotides are TGTGCCAGCAGTAGCGGGAGGGGGGGCACAGATACGCAGTATTTT. This codes for CASSSGRGGTDTQYF.